The rows below give T cell receptor beta chains drawn from one sample of a study of cytomegalovirus exposure and HLA in healthy donors. The table came from immunoSEQ multiplex PCR; TCRdb's copy has only in-frame clones and leaves some out. The data show roughly 130,000 clones, around 69% seen once. The sample comprised PBMCs. Receptors originate from a woman aged 40 to 50 in good health and CMV-seropositive. The CDR3 runs from the conserved cysteine through the conserved F or W. D genes are given only for firm matches. Clone size is not always given. Where it is, it says once, few, many or a class for expanded clones.

TRBJ2-1	TRBD2	few	TRBV7-2	TGTGCCAGCAGCCCACGCGGGGGGATTTTGCGGAATGAGCAGTTCTTC	CASSPRGGILRNEQFF
TRBJ1-4	-	-	TRBV25-1	TGTGCCAGCAGTGAAGGGGGGAGCGAAAAACTGTTTTTT	CASSEGGSEKLFF
TRBJ2-7	-	-	TRBV7-7	TGTGCTAGCAGCCTAAGCGGGTCCTACGAGCAGTACTTC	CASSLSGSYEQYF
TRBJ1-1	TRBD1	-	TRBV29-1	TGCAGCGCAGCGTCACAGGGGGTGGACACTGAAGCTTTCTTT	CSAASQGVDTEAFF
TRBJ2-6	-	few	TRBV27	TGTGCCAGCAGTTCCCTCCAGGGCTCTGGGGCCAACGTCCTGACTTTC	CASSSLQGSGANVLTF
TRBJ2-3	-	few	TRBV15	TGTGCCACCAGCAGAGATATCCTCGGGCGGGCAGATACGCAGTATTTT	CATSRDILGRADTQYF
TRBJ1-3	TRBD1	-	TRBV19	TGTGCCAGTAGCACCGTGGGACAGTTAACCTCTGGAAACACCATATATTTT	CASSTVGQLTSGNTIYF
TRBJ1-6	-	-	TRBV6-5	TGTGCCAGCAGGTCGACAGGTCCATTCAATTCACCCCTCCACTTT	CASRSTGPFNSPLHF
TRBJ2-7	TRBD1	few	TRBV2	TGTGCCATTACGGGACAGGACTCCTACGAGCAGTACTTC	CAITGQDSYEQYF
TRBJ2-1	TRBD2	-	TRBV6-5	TGTGCCAGCAGTCGGGGGGGCCCTGGCACCGATGAGCAGTTCTTC	CASSRGGPGTDEQFF
TRBJ2-3	-	-	TRBV20-1	TGCAGTGCTCAGACATCAGATACGCAGTATTTT	CSAQTSDTQYF
TRBJ1-4	-	-	TRBV28	TGTGCCAGCAGCCCAGCGGGGGGCGGTGAAAAACTGTTTTTT	CASSPAGGGEKLFF
TRBJ2-7	-	few	TRBV29-1	TGCAGCGTGCAGGGGCCAAATCCCCCCTACGAGCAGTACTTC	CSVQGPNPPYEQYF
TRBJ2-7	TRBD1	few	TRBV6-5	TGTGCCAGCAGTTCGCGGGCAGGGGGCTACGAGCAGTACTTC	CASSSRAGGYEQYF
TRBJ2-3	-	-	TRBV29-1	TGCAGCGTTTTAGGGGGGGGGAGCACAGATACGCAGTATTTT	CSVLGGGSTDTQYF
TRBJ1-3	-	-	TRBV19	TGTGCCAGTTGGTCCCTCGGGCAGGGTGTTGGAAACACCATATATTTT	CASWSLGQGVGNTIYF
TRBJ1-1	-	-	TRBV7-9	TGTGCCAGCTTCTTCGGGGGGCGCAACACTGAAGCTTTCTTT	CASFFGGRNTEAFF
TRBJ2-1	TRBD1	-	TRBV6-5	TGTGCCAGCAGTTACGACAGGGTGAACAATGAGCAGTTCTTC	CASSYDRVNNEQFF
TRBJ1-1	TRBD1	-	TRBV6-1	TGTGCCAGCAGTGGACAGGGGTCAGTACAGAACACTGAAGCTTTCTTT	CASSGQGSVQNTEAFF
TRBJ1-2	-	-	TRBV29-1	TGCAGCGTTGGGACATACTCAGCTAACTATGGCTACACCTTC	CSVGTYSANYGYTF
TRBJ2-5	-	-	TRBV2	TGTGCCAGCAGGGCCCAGGGCGGCCAAGAGACCCAGTACTTC	CASRAQGGQETQYF
TRBJ1-4	-	-	TRBV5-1	TGCGCCAGCAGCTCATCGACAGCGAATAATGAAAAACTGTTTTTT	CASSSSTANNEKLFF
TRBJ1-6	TRBD1	-	TRBV5-1	TGCGCCAGCAGCTTGGAGGGGGCGGGGGGTAATTCACCCCTCCACTTT	CASSLEGAGGNSPLHF
TRBJ2-3	-	-	TRBV7-9	TGTGCCAGCAGCTTAAGTTCGCGGAATACGCAGTATTTT	CASSLSSRNTQYF
TRBJ1-1	TRBD1	few	TRBV10-3	TGTGCCATCAGTGAGTCGAACAGGGGGACGACTGAAGCTTTCTTT	CAISESNRGTTEAFF
TRBJ2-5	TRBD1	few	TRBV2	TGTGCCAGCAGTCGTGGTCAGGGGGCCCAGGAGACCCAGTACTTC	CASSRGQGAQETQYF
TRBJ1-1	TRBD1	-	TRBV2	TGTGCCAGCATCGCAGAACAGGGGTTCGACACTGAAGTTTTCTTT	CASIAEQGFDTEVFF